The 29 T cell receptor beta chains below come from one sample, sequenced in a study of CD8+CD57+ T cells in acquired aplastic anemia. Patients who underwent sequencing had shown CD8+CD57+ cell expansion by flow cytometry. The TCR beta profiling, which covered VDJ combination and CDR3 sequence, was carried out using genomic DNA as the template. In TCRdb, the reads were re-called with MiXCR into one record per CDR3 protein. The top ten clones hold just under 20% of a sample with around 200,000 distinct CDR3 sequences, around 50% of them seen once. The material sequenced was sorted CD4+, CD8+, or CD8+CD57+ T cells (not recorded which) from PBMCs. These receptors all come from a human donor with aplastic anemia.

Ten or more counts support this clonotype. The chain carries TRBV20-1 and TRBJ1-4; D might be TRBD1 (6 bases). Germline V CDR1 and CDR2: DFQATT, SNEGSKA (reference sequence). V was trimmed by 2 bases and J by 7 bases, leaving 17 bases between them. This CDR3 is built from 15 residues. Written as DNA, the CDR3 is TGCAGTGCTAGAAGGGGAACAGGGCAGTCTGAAAAACTGTTTTTT. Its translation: CSARRGTGQSEKLFF.

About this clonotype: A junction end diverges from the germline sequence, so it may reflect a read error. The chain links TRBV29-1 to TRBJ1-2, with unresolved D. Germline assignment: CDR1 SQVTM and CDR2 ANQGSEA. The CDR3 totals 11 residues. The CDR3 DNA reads TGCAGCGTTGAAGATACGAGTATGATTTTCTTC. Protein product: CSVEDTSMIFF.

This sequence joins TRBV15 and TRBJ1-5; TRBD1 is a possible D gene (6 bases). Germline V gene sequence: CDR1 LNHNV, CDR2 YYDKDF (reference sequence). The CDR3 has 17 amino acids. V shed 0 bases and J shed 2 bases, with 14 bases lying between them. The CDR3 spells CATSRDPGAGGNQPQHF. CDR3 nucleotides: TGTGCCACCAGCAGAGATCCAGGGGCAGGGGGCAATCAGCCCCAGCATTTT.

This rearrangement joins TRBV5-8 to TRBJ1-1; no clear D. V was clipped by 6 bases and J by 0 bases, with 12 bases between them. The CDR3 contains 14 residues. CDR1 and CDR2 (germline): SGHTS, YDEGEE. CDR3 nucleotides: TGTGCCAGCATACTGCCCGGAATGAACACTGAAGCTTTCTTT. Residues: CASILPGMNTEAFF.

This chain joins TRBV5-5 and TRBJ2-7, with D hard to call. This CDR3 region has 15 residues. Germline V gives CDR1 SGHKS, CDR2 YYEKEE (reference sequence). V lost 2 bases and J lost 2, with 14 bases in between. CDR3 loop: CASSFYGSRTYEQYF. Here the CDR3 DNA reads TGTGCCAGCAGCTTTTACGGCAGCCGGACCTACGAGCAGTACTTC.

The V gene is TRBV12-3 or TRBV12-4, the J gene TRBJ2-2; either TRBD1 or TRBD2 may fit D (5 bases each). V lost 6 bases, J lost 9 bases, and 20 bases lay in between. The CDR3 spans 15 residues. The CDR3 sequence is CASRDGAMGTRELFF. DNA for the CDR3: TGTGCCAGCAGGGACGGGGCTATGGGAACCAGGGAGCTGTTTTTT.

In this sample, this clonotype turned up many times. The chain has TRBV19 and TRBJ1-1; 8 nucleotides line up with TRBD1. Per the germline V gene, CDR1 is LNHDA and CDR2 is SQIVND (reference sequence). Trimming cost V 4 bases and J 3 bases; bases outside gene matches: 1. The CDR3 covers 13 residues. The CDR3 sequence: CASSKTGDTEAFF. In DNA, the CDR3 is TGTGCCAGTAGTAAGACAGGGGACACTGAAGCTTTCTTT.

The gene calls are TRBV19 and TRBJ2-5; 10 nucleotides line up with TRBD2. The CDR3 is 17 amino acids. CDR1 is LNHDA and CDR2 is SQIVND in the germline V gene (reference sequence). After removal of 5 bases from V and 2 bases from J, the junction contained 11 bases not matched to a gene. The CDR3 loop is CASSLVVAGGSQETQYF. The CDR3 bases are TGTGCCAGTAGTTTGGTGGTAGCGGGGGGCTCACAAGAGACCCAGTACTTC.

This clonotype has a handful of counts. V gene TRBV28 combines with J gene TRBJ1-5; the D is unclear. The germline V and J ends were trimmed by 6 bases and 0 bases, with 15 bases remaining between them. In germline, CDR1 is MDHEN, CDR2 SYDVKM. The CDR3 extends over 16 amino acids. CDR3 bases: TGTGCCAGCAGCACTCTTAGGTCCGGTAGCAATCAGCCCCAGCATTTT. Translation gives CASSTLRSGSNQPQHF. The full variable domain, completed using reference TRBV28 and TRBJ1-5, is DVKVTQSSRYLVKRTGEKVFLECVQDMDHENMFWYRQDPGLGLRLIYFSYDVKMKEKGDIPEGYSVSREKKERFSLILESASTNQTSMYLCASSTLRSGSNQPQHFGDGTRLSIL.

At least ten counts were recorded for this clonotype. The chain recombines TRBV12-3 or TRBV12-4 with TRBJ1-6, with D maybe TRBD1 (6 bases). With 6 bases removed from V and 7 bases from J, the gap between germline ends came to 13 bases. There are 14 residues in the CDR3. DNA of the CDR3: TGTGCCAGCAGCTACAGGGAAGGAAATTCACCCCTCCACTTT. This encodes CASSYREGNSPLHF.

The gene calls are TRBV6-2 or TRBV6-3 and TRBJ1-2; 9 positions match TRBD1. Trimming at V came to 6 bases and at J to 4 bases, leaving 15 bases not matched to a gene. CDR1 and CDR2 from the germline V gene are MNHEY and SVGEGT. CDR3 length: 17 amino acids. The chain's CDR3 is CASRNTGTGKESYGYTF. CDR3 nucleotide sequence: TGTGCCAGCAGGAACACCGGGACAGGGAAAGAGAGCTATGGCTACACCTTC.

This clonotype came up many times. CDR3 amino acids: CATSDAAGSSGEQFF. DNA of the CDR3: TGTGCCACCAGTGACGCGGCAGGCTCTTCAGGGGAGCAGTTCTTC. This chain joins TRBV24-1 and TRBJ2-1; tentative D call: TRBD1 (5 bases). Germline V gene lookup returns CDR1 KGHDR and CDR2 SFDVKD. This CDR3 is built from 15 residues. Trimming shortened V by 4 bases and J by 10 bases, and 19 bases separated the two germline ends.

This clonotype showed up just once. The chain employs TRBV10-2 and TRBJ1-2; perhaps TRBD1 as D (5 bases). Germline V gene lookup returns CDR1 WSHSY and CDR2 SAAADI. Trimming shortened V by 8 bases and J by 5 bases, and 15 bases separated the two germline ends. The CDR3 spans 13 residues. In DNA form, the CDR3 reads TGCGCCAGCTATGGGGACGGTGGATATGGCTACACCTTC. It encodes CASYGDGGYGYTF.

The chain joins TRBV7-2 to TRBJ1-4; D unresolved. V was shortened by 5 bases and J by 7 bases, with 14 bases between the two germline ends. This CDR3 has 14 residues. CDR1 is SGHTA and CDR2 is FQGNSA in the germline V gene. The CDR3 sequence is CASSVRIGGEKLFF. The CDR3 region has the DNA TGTGCCAGCAGCGTTAGGATCGGTGGTGAAAAACTGTTTTTT.

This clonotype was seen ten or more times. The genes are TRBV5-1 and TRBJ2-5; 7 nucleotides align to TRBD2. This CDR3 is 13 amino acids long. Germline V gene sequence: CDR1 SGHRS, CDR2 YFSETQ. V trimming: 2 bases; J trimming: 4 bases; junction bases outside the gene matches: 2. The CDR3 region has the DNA TGCGCCAGCAGCTTATCTAGCGGAGAGACCCAGTACTTC. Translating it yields CASSLSSGETQYF.

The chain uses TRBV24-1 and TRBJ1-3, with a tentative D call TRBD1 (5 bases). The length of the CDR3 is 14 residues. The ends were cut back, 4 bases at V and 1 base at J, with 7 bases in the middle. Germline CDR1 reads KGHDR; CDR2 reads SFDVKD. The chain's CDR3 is CATSDAGSGNTIYF. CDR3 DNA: TGTGCCACCAGTGACGCAGGGTCTGGAAACACCATATATTTT.

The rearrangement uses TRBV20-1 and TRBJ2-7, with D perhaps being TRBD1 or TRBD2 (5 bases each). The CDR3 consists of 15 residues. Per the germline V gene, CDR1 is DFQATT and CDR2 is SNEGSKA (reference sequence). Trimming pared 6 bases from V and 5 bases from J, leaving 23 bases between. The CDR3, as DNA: TGCAGTGCCAGCTCACCGGGAACAGGCTCAGACGAGCAGTACTTC. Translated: CSASSPGTGSDEQYF.

For the CDR3, the DNA is TGTGCCTGGAGTGCACAGGGCGTTGAGCCCCAGCATTTT. Translating it yields CAWSAQGVEPQHF. The V and J genes are TRBV30 and TRBJ1-5, with D tentatively TRBD1 (6 bases). V lost 1 base to trimming and J lost 8 bases, with 12 bases between them. CDR1 GTSNPN and CDR2 SVGIG come from the germline V gene (reference sequence). CDR3 length: 13 residues. The full variable domain, its missing parts supplied by reference TRBV30 and TRBJ1-5, is SQTIHQWPATLVQPVGSPLSLECTVEGTSNPNLYWYRQAAGRGLQLLFYSVGIGQISSEVPQNLSASRPQDRQFILSSKKLLLSDSGFYLCAWSAQGVEPQHFGDGTRLSIL.

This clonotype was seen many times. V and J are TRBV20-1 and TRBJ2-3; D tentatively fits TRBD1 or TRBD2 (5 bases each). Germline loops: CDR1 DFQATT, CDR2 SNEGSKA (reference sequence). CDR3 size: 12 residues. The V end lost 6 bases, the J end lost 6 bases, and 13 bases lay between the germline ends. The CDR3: CSAGTAGDTQYF. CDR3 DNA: TGCAGTGCCGGGACGGCAGGTGATACGCAGTATTTT.

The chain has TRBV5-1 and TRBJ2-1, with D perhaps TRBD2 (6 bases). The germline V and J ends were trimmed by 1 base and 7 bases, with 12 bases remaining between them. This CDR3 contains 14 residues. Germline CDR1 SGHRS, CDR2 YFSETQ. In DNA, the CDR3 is TGCGCCAGCAGCTTGATGGGACTTCGGAATGAGCAGTTCTTC. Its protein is CASSLMGLRNEQFF.

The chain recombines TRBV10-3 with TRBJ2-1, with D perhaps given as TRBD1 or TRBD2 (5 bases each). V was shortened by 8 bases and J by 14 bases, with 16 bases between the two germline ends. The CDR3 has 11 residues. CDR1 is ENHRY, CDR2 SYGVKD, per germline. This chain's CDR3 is CAIQSGTGEFF. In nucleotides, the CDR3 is TGTGCCATCCAATCCGGGACCGGCGAGTTCTTC.

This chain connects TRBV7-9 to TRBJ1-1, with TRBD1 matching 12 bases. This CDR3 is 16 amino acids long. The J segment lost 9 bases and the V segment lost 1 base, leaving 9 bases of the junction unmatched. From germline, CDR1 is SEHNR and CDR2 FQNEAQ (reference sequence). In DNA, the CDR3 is TGTGCCAGCAGCTTAGACGGGTATGGGACAGGGGGCCAAGCTTTCTTT. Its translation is CASSLDGYGTGGQAFF. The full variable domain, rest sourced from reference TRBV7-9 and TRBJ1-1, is DTGVSQNPRHKITKRGQNVTFRCDPISEHNRLYWYRQTLGQGPEFLTYFQNEAQLEKSRLLSDRFSAERPKGSFSTLEIQRTEQGDSAMYLCASSLDGYGTGGQAFFGQGTRLTVV.

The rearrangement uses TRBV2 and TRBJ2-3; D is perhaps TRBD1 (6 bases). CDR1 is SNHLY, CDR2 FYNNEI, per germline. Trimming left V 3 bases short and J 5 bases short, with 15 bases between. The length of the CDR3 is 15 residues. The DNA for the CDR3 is TGTGCCAGCAGTGACGTTACAGGGCCGAGAGATACGCAGTATTTT. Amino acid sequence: CASSDVTGPRDTQYF.

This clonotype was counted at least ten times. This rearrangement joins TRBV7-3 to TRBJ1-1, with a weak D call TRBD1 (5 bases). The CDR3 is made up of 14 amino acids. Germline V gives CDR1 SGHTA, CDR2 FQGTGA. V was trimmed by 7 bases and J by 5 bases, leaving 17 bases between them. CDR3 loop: CASTPGGGGTEAFF. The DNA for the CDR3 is TGTGCCAGCACCCCGGGGGGGGGAGGTACTGAAGCTTTCTTT. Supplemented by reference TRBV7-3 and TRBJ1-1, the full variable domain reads GAGVSQTPSNKVTEKGKYVELRCDPISGHTALYWYRQSLGQGPEFLIYFQGTGAADDSGLPNDRFFAVRPEGSVSTLKIQRTERGDSAVYLCASTPGGGGTEAFFGQGTRLTVV.

The CDR3 sequence is CASIRDGYSYEQYF. The CDR3 region has the DNA TGTGCCAGTATACGGGACGGTTATTCCTACGAGCAGTACTTC. This chain connects TRBV7-9 to TRBJ2-7; perhaps D is TRBD1 or TRBD2 (5 bases each). V was cut by 9 bases and J by 1 base, with 16 bases left in between. CDR1 is SEHNR and CDR2 is FQNEAQ in the germline V gene (reference sequence). The CDR3 has 14 amino acids.

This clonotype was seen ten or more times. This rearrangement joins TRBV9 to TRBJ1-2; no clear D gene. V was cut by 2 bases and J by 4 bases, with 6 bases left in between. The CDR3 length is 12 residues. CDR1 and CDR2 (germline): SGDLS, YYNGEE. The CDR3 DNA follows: TGTGCCAGCAGCGTGGACCCCTATGGCTACACCTTC. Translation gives CASSVDPYGYTF. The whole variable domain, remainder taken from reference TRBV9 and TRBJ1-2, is DSGVTQTPKHLITATGQRVTLRCSPRSGDLSVYWYQQSLDQGLQFLIQYYNGEERAKGNILERFSAQQFPDLHSELNLSSLELGDSALYFCASSVDPYGYTFGSGTRLTVV.

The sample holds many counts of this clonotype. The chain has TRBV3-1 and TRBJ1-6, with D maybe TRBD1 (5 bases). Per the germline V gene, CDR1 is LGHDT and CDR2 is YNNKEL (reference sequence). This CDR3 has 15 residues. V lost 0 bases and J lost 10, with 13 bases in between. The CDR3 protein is CASSQDRGRGSPLHF. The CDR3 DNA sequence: TGTGCCAGCAGCCAAGACCGGGGACGCGGCTCACCCCTCCACTTT.

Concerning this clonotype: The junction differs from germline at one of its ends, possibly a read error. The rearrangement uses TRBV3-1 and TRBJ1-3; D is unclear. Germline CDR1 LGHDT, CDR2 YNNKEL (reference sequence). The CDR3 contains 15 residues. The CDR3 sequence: CASSMQENAGNTIRF. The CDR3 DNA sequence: TGTGCCAGCAGCATGCAGGAAAATGCTGGAAACACCATACGTTTT.

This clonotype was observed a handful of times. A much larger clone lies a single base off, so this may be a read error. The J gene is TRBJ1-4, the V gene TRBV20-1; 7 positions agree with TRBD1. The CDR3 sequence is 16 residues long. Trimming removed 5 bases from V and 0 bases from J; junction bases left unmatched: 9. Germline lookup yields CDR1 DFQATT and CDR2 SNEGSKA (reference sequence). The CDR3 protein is CSAATGTGATNEKLFF. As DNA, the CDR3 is TGCAGTGCTGCGACAGGGACGGGTGCAACTAATGAAAAACTGTTTTTT.